One and the same sample provided the 11 T cell receptor beta chains below, sequenced in a study of T-cell memory formation after mild COVID-19. TCRdb re-called the 5' RACE reads with MiXCR, one entry per CDR3 protein. The repertoire holds about 210,000 distinct CDR3 sequences, about 10% seen once, with 3% to 3.5% in the top ten. Sequenced: PBMCs or a T cell subset sorted from them (not recorded which). The receptors derive from a man between 18 and 29 years old who had mild COVID-19 (a few samples of this study predate the infection). Cell type and time point are not known.

Many counts were recorded for this clonotype. Here the CDR3 reads CATSQWNEQFF. CDR3 DNA sequence: TGTGCCACCAGCCAGTGGAATGAGCAGTTCTTC. V is TRBV24-1 and J is TRBJ2-1; D is unclear. CDR1 is KGHDR and CDR2 is SFDVKD in the germline V gene. This CDR3 spans 11 amino acids. V shed 7 bases and J shed 7 bases, with 7 bases lying between them.

This clonotype has a handful of counts. The genes are TRBV5-1 and TRBJ2-1; D may be TRBD2 (5 bases). V was pared by 2 bases and J by 1 base, with 7 bases between. CDR3 length: 14 amino acids. The V gene's germline CDR1 is SGHRS and CDR2 YFSETQ. DNA of the CDR3: TGCGCCAGCAGCTTCCCGGGGTCCTACAATGAGCAGTTCTTC. Residues: CASSFPGSYNEQFF.

This clonotype was detected ten times or more. The rearrangement joins TRBV30 to TRBJ2-3; 7 bases are a match to TRBD1. The CDR3 contains 15 residues. Germline CDR1 GTSNPN, CDR2 SVGIG (reference sequence). Unmatched junction bases numbered 8, after V lost 5 bases and J lost 0 bases. CDR3 in DNA: TGTGCCTGGGAAGGGACAGAAGCTAGCACAGATACGCAGTATTTT. It specifies CAWEGTEASTDTQYF.

This clonotype has just a few counts. This chain links TRBV11-2 with TRBJ1-4, with unresolved D. The ends were cut back, 5 bases at V and 3 bases at J, with 13 bases in the middle. This CDR3 has 15 amino acids. Germline lookup yields CDR1 SGHAT and CDR2 FQNNGV. The DNA for the CDR3 is TGTGCCAGCAGCCAGCAGAGGCTGGCTAATGAAAAACTGTTTTTT. This gives the protein CASSQQRLANEKLFF.

This chain uses TRBV9 with TRBJ2-3, with D unresolved. Germline CDR1 and CDR2: SGDLS and YYNGEE. Deletions cut 2 bases from V and 1 base from J, with 8 bases between. This CDR3 spans 14 amino acids. Here the CDR3 reads CASSVGGRTDTQYF. CDR3 DNA: TGTGCCAGCAGCGTCGGCGGCCGCACAGATACGCAGTATTTT. Full variable domain (missing parts from reference TRBV9 and TRBJ2-3): DSGVTQTPKHLITATGQRVTLRCSPRSGDLSVYWYQQSLDQGLQFLIQYYNGEERAKGNILERFSAQQFPDLHSELNLSSLELGDSALYFCASSVGGRTDTQYFGPGTRLTVL.

This clonotype was detected only a few times. The CDR3 nucleotides read TGCAGTGCTCCCACTCCCTTTAGCGGGGGCACAGATACGCAGTATTTT. It specifies CSAPTPFSGGTDTQYF. The V and J genes are TRBV20-1 and TRBJ2-3, with TRBD2 matching 8 bases. V was pared by 5 bases and J by 1 base, with 11 bases of the junction left unmatched. Germline CDR1 reads DFQATT; CDR2 reads SNEGSKA (reference sequence). CDR3 length: 16 amino acids.

The chain uses TRBV29-1 and TRBJ2-1; TRBD2 might be the D (6 bases). Looked up from germline, CDR1 is SQVTM and CDR2 is ANQGSEA. V was cut by 0 bases and J by 15 bases, with 12 bases left in between. The CDR3 loop spans 11 amino acids. The CDR3 protein is CSVEDPGVRFF. CDR3 nucleotide sequence: TGCAGCGTTGAAGATCCGGGGGTTCGGTTCTTC.

This clonotype was observed a few times. V and J are TRBV25-1 and TRBJ2-3; D is uncertain. Between the trimmed V and J ends, which lost 1 base and 2 bases, there was a span of 4 bases. The CDR3 loop spans 13 amino acids. Germline values: CDR1 MGHDK, CDR2 SYGVNS. The CDR3 DNA reads as TGTGCCAGCAGTGAATCTAACACAGATACGCAGTATTTT. This encodes CASSESNTDTQYF.

This clonotype was detected only once. The chain employs TRBV20-1 and TRBJ1-5; perhaps TRBD1 as D (5 bases). The ends were cut back, 1 base at V and 6 bases at J, with 19 bases in the middle. The germline V gene has CDR1 DFQATT and CDR2 SNEGSKA (reference sequence). The CDR3 totals 16 residues. CDR3 DNA sequence: TGCAGTGCTAGAGTGGGGACGCAGGTCGCTGGTCAGCCCCAGCATTTT. Translation gives CSARVGTQVAGQPQHF.

This clonotype was seen a few times. V and J are TRBV7-2 and TRBJ1-4; no clear D. The CDR3 runs to 14 residues. Per the germline V gene, CDR1 is SGHTA and CDR2 is FQGNSA. Trimming took off 5 bases at V and 4 bases at J, with 11 bases between the two ends. CDR3 loop: CASSRPENNEKLFF. CDR3 coding DNA: TGTGCCAGCAGCAGGCCAGAGAATAATGAAAAACTGTTTTTT.

The chain has TRBV5-1 and TRBJ2-3; D might be TRBD1 or TRBD2, each matching 6 bases. Germline V gene sequence: CDR1 SGHRS, CDR2 YFSETQ. The CDR3 has 16 amino acids. Trimming cost V 3 bases and J 1 base, with 15 bases left between them. DNA for the CDR3: TGCGCCAGCAGCTACGCCAGGGGCGGGGGCACAGATACGCAGTATTTT. This codes for CASSYARGGGTDTQYF.